The 5 T cell receptor beta chains in this list originate from one sample, sequenced in a study of identical twins. MiXCR, applied by TCRdb to the 5' RACE reads, yields one record per CDR3 protein. The sample comprises 250,000 or so distinct CDR3 sequences, around 8.8% of which are singletons, and 3% rests with the top ten. These data also formed part of another study, on yellow fever vaccine responses in identical twins.

Sequencing was carried out using CD8+ T cells sorted from blood. These receptors were taken from a woman aged 18-29 years in good health.

This clonotype came up a few times. The chain uses TRBV27 and TRBJ2-2, with TRBD2 matching over 9 bases. Unmatched junction bases numbered 17, after V lost 5 bases and J lost 4 bases. The CDR3 length is 19 residues. Germline CDR1 reads MNHEY; CDR2 reads SMNVEV (reference sequence). The CDR3 region has the DNA TGTGCCAGCAGTCCAAGGGGACTAGCCGGGGTGGCGGGCACCGGGGAGCTGTTTTTT. It is translated as CASSPRGLAGVAGTGELFF.

This clonotype was seen many times. The CDR3 spells CASSRENSYNEQFF. CDR3 coding DNA: TGCGCCAGCTCGCGGGAAAACTCCTACAATGAGCAGTTCTTC. The rearrangement links TRBV5-1 to TRBJ2-1, with a weak D call TRBD2 (6 bases). The CDR3 is 14 amino acids. The germline V gene has CDR1 SGHRS and CDR2 YFSETQ. The V end lost 7 bases, the J end lost 0 bases, and 11 bases lay between the germline ends.

This clonotype was recorded a few times. V and J are TRBV6-4 and TRBJ2-5; TRBD2 is a possible D gene (5 bases). The germline CDR1 and CDR2 sequences are MRHNA and SNTAGT. This CDR3 spans 14 amino acids. Trimming removed 7 bases at V and 5 bases at J, with 17 bases between. CDR3: CASTPPSGKETQYF. In DNA, the CDR3 is TGTGCCAGCACCCCCCCATCGGGGAAGGAGACCCAGTACTTC.

This clonotype came up many times. This chain links TRBV10-3 with TRBJ2-3, with a tentative D call TRBD1 (6 bases). The V gene's germline CDR1 is ENHRY and CDR2 SYGVKD. This CDR3 has 11 amino acids. Deletions cut 9 bases from V and 3 bases from J, with 7 bases between. CDR3 region: CAIRGTDTQYF. CDR3 coding DNA: TGTGCCATTAGGGGGACAGATACGCAGTATTTT.

The chain recombines TRBV20-1 with TRBJ2-1, with D hard to call. Germline V gene lookup returns CDR1 DFQATT and CDR2 SNEGSKA (reference sequence). Trimming cost V 3 bases and J 1 base, with 10 bases left between them. This CDR3 is built from 14 residues. In DNA, the CDR3 is TGCAGTGCTAGCCGCCACAATTCCTACAATGAGCAGTTCTTC. Translation: CSASRHNSYNEQFF.